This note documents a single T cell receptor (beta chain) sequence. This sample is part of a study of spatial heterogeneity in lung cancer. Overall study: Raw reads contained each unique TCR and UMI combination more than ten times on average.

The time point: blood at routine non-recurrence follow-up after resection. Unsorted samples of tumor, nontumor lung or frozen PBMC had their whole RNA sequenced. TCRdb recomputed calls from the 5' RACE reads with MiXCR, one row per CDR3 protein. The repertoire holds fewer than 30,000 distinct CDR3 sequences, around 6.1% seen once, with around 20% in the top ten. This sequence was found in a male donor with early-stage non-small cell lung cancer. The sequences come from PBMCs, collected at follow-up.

The CDR3 DNA reads TGCGCCAGCAGCCGAGGGACTAGCGGGCTCATTGAGCAGTTCTTC. It codes for CASSRGTSGLIEQFF. The chain recombines TRBV4-3 with TRBJ2-1; 12 bases line up with TRBD2. J gave up 9 bases and V 4 bases, and 7 bases lay outside the gene matches. This CDR3 spans 15 amino acids. Per the germline V gene, CDR1 is LGHNA and CDR2 is YSLEER.